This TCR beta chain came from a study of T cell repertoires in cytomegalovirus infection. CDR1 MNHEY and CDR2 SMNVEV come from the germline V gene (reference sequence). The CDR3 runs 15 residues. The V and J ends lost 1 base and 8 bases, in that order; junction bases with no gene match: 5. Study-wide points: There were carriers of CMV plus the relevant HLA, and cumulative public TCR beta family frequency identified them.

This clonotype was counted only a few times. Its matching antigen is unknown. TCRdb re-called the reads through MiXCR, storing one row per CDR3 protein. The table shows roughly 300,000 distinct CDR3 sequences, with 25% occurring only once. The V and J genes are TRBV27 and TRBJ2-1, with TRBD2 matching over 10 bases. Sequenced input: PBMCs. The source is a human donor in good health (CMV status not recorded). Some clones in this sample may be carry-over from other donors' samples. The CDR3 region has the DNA TGTGCCAGCAGTTTATTCACTAGCGGGAAATATGAGCAGTTCTTC. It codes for CASSLFTSGKYEQFF.